These T cell receptor beta chains were read from a single sample in a study of T-cell reconstitution after alpha-beta-depleted transplantation in children. TCRdb re-called the PCR reads with MiXCR, one entry per CDR3 protein. Here the sample spans roughly 570,000 distinct CDR3 sequences, more than 20% being singletons. The starting material was PBMCs, obtained before TCRalphabeta/CD19-depleted stem cell transplant. The receptors here all came from a boy under two years old with Wiskott-Aldrich syndrome, due to receive a stem cell transplant. The CDR3 runs from the conserved cysteine through the conserved F or W. D genes are given only for firm matches. Clone size is stated in some rows and not others, as once, few, many or a class when expanded.

cdr3_aa cdr3_nt clone_size j_call v_call d_call
CSAKDSWNEKLFF TGCAGTGCCAAGGACAGCTGGAATGAAAAACTGTTTTTT . TRBJ1-4 TRBV20-1 .
CSAETSPNTGELFF TGCAGTGCTGAGACCTCCCCGAACACCGGGGAGCTGTTTTTT . TRBJ2-2 TRBV20-1 .
CAIRDQGPAHIQYF TGTGCCATCAGGGACCAAGGCCCCGCACACATTCAGTACTTC . TRBJ2-4 TRBV10-3 .
CASSLWLGGPDTQYF TGTGCCAGCAGCTTATGGTTAGGGGGCCCAGATACGCAGTATTTT few TRBJ2-3 TRBV7-9 TRBD1
CSANVRTETQYF TGCAGTGCTAATGTGCGTACAGAGACCCAGTACTTC . TRBJ2-5 TRBV20-1 .
CAITKDSGYEQYF TGTGCCATCACCAAGGACAGTGGATACGAGCAGTACTTC few TRBJ2-7 TRBV10-3 .
CASINRGNEAKNIQYF TGTGCCAGCATTAACCGGGGGAATGAGGCCAAAAACATTCAGTACTTC few TRBJ2-4 TRBV28 .
CASSRTGGAPIQYF TGTGCCAGCAGTAGGACAGGGGGCGCTCCCATTCAGTACTTC few TRBJ2-4 TRBV27 TRBD1
CASSIRGTEAFF TGTGCCAGCAGCATACGGGGGACTGAAGCTTTCTTT few TRBJ1-1 TRBV7-2 .
CSVSTGDEQFF TGCAGCGTGTCAACTGGCGATGAGCAGTTCTTC . TRBJ2-1 TRBV29-1 .
CASRRGGGVAGELFF TGTGCCAGCCGTCGCGGGGGAGGGGTAGCCGGGGAGCTGTTTTTT few TRBJ2-2 TRBV12-3/TRBV12-4 TRBD2
CASSGDTSLEQFF TGTGCCAGCAGCGGCGATACTAGCCTCGAGCAGTTCTTC once TRBJ2-1 TRBV7-6 .
CAISKTSGRATNEQFF TGTGCCATCAGTAAGACTAGCGGGAGGGCCACCAATGAGCAGTTCTTC . TRBJ2-1 TRBV10-3 TRBD2
CASSLSDGSSYNSPLHF TGTGCCAGCAGTTTGTCCGACGGTAGCTCCTATAATTCACCCCTCCACTTT few TRBJ1-6 TRBV28 .
CATSRGYGSGYNEQFF TGTGCCACCAGCAGAGGGTACGGGAGCGGGTACAATGAGCAGTTCTTC . TRBJ2-1 TRBV15 .
CASSSEPETGSYEQYF TGCGCCAGCAGCTCCGAACCAGAGACAGGCTCCTACGAGCAGTACTTC few TRBJ2-7 TRBV5-1 .
CATSVLPREDKKQFF TGTGCCACCAGTGTGTTACCCAGGGAGGACAAGAAGCAGTTCTTC . TRBJ2-1 TRBV24-1 .
CASGASHPDTQYF TGCGCCAGCGGGGCTAGCCACCCCGATACGCAGTATTTT once TRBJ2-3 TRBV5-1 .
CASSSGEGTDTQYF TGCGCCAGCAGCTCGGGAGAAGGCACAGATACGCAGTATTTT few TRBJ2-3 TRBV5-1 .
CSALRTGRGYTEAFF TGCAGTGCGCTAAGGACAGGGAGGGGATACACTGAAGCTTTCTTT . TRBJ1-1 TRBV20-1 TRBD1
CASSQVGAGTDTQYF TGTGCCAGCAGCCAAGTGGGGGCGGGCACAGATACGCAGTATTTT many TRBJ2-3 TRBV3-1 .
CASSLPTSRSTGELFF TGTGCCAGCAGCTTGCCGACTAGCAGAAGCACCGGGGAGCTGTTTTTC . TRBJ2-2 TRBV11-2 TRBD2
CASRGQVGPYEQYF TGTGCCAGCAGGGGACAGGTCGGCCCCTACGAGCAGTACTTC . TRBJ2-7 TRBV2 TRBD1
CASSSSGRAADTQYF TGCGCCAGCAGCTCTAGCGGGAGGGCCGCAGATACGCAGTATTTT few TRBJ2-3 TRBV5-1 TRBD2
CAIRDSLRTDTQYF TGTGCCATTCGAGACAGCCTGCGCACAGATACGCAGTATTTT . TRBJ2-3 TRBV10-3 .
CAWSPLGQGERQPQHF TGTGCCTGGAGTCCCCTTGGACAGGGGGAACGTCAGCCCCAGCATTTT . TRBJ1-5 TRBV30 TRBD1
CASSGYGRREQYF TGTGCCAGCAGTGGTTACGGGCGTCGGGAGCAGTACTTC few TRBJ2-7 TRBV25-1 .
CATSREGGWTEAFF TGTGCCACCAGCAGGGAAGGGGGATGGACTGAAGCTTTCTTT . TRBJ1-1 TRBV10-3 .
CASSKGLAGAMANTGELFF TGCGCCAGCAGCAAGGGACTAGCGGGAGCTATGGCGAACACCGGGGAGCTGTTTTTT few TRBJ2-2 TRBV5-1 TRBD2
CASSTMGQGASYEQYF TGCGCCAGCAGCACCATGGGACAGGGGGCAAGCTACGAGCAGTACTTC . TRBJ2-7 TRBV5-1 TRBD1
CASSYDASSYNEQFF TGTGCCAGCAGCTACGACGCGAGCTCCTACAATGAGCAGTTCTTC . TRBJ2-1 TRBV5-4 .
CASSSSGQGEITF TGTGCCAGCAGTTCAAGTGGGCAGGGGGAGATAACCTTC few TRBJ1-2 TRBV28 TRBD1
CASSLAGAGMPNVLTF TGCGCCAGCAGCTTGGCCGGAGCGGGCATGCCCAACGTCCTGACTTTC . TRBJ2-6 TRBV5-1 .
CASSMTGVLLAGAADTQYF TGCGCCAGCAGCATGACAGGGGTGCTACTAGCGGGAGCTGCAGATACGCAGTATTTT few TRBJ2-3 TRBV5-1 TRBD2
CASSLRLADNEQFF TGTGCCAGCAGCTTGCGACTAGCGGACAATGAGCAGTTCTTC many TRBJ2-1 TRBV7-9 TRBD2
CASSSGTSNQPQHF TGTGCCAGCAGCTCAGGGACCAGCAATCAGCCCCAGCATTTT few TRBJ1-5 TRBV28 .
CASSLDGTSTETQYF TGCGCCAGCAGCTTGGACGGGACTAGCACAGAGACCCAGTACTTC . TRBJ2-5 TRBV5-1 TRBD2
CASSLARVLSYNEQFF TGTGCCAGCAGCTTGGCGCGGGTCCTCTCCTACAATGAGCAGTTCTTC . TRBJ2-1 TRBV5-5 .
CASSLTGNNNEQFF TGTGCCAGCAGCCTGACAGGGAACAACAATGAGCAGTTCTTC . TRBJ2-1 TRBV6-1 TRBD1
CASSLSMYQETQYF TGCGCCAGCAGCTTATCAATGTACCAAGAGACCCAGTACTTC . TRBJ2-5 TRBV5-1 .
CASSLRGQTYEQYF TGTGCCAGCAGTTTAAGAGGACAAACGTACGAGCAGTACTTC . TRBJ2-7 TRBV28 .
CASSWGLYEQYF TGTGCCAGCAGTTGGGGGCTGTACGAGCAGTACTTC . TRBJ2-7 TRBV12-3/TRBV12-4 .
CASSAPWTSGRGGQATQYF TGCGCCAGCAGCGCGCCCTGGACTAGCGGGAGAGGGGGTCAAGCGACCCAGTACTTC . TRBJ2-5 TRBV5-1 TRBD2